The rows below give T cell receptor beta chains drawn from one sample of a study of response to subunit inactivated influenza vaccine. A single record per CDR3 protein comes from TCRdb applying MiXCR to the RT-PCR reads. The sample includes about 610,000 distinct CDR3 sequences, 12% to 15% of them seen just once. The sequences come from PBMCs from blood, collected 12 days after vaccination. The receptors here all came from a man aged 45-60 years who received an inactivated influenza vaccine. CDR3s include the opening cysteine and the closing phenylalanine or tryptophan. A D gene is named only where the DNA matches it firmly. Clone size is given for some rows only: seen once, a few or many times, or a class if the clone is expanded.

d_gene,j_gene,abundance,v_gene,CDR3aa,CDR3nt
NA,TRBJ1-1,NA,TRBV5-4,CASSHLTGTEAFF,TGTGCCAGCAGCCATCTAACAGGGACTGAAGCTTTCTTT
TRBD2,TRBJ2-1,NA,TRBV6-5,CASSLSIAGRYNEQFF,TGTGCCAGCAGTTTATCTATAGCGGGGCGTTACAATGAGCAGTTCTTC
TRBD1,TRBJ2-7,many,TRBV7-9,CASSPQGARNEQYF,TGTGCCAGCAGCCCACAGGGGGCGCGGAACGAGCAGTACTTC
TRBD2,TRBJ2-7,few,TRBV30,CAWSPTSGGYEQYF,TGTGCCTGGAGTCCGACTAGCGGGGGGTACGAGCAGTACTTC
TRBD1,TRBJ1-1,NA,TRBV5-1,CASSLSLSDRDPTEAFF,TGCGCCAGCAGCTTGTCACTGTCGGACAGGGACCCCACTGAAGCTTTCTTT
NA,TRBJ2-7,few,TRBV12-3/TRBV12-4,CASSPGPLYEQYF,TGTGCCAGCAGCCCCGGACCTCTCTACGAGCAGTACTTC
TRBD1,TRBJ2-1,few,TRBV5-1,CASSPGTGAPNEQFF,TGCGCCAGCAGCCCGGGGACAGGGGCCCCCAATGAGCAGTTCTTC
TRBD2,TRBJ2-1,NA,TRBV6-1,CASSSRPGLSYNEQFF,TGTGCCAGCAGCTCCCGTCCGGGACTATCCTACAATGAGCAGTTCTTC
TRBD1,TRBJ1-1,many,TRBV7-8,CASSLGDRGTGTEAFF,TGTGCCAGCAGCTTGGGGGACAGGGGGACTGGCACTGAAGCTTTCTTT
TRBD1,TRBJ2-7,few,TRBV18,CASSLGTGGFEQYF,TGTGCCAGCTCGCTCGGGACAGGGGGCTTCGAGCAGTACTTC
TRBD1,TRBJ2-7,NA,TRBV6-2/TRBV6-3,CASSSDRALYEQYF,TGTGCCAGCAGCTCGGACAGGGCGCTTTACGAGCAGTACTTC
NA,TRBJ2-3,few,TRBV7-2,CASIRDSGLQGRSDF,TGTGCCAGCATCCGGGATTCCGGGCTCCAGGGTCGGTCGGATTTT
TRBD1,TRBJ2-5,few,TRBV11-2,CASSPGQQGTQYF,TGTGCCAGCAGCCCGGGACAGCAAGGGACCCAGTACTTC
TRBD2,TRBJ2-7,NA,TRBV6-1,CASSPSVRGKGSEQYF,TGTGCCAGCAGCCCATCGGTGCGGGGGAAGGGGAGCGAGCAGTACTTC
NA,TRBJ2-7,NA,TRBV29-1,CSVEDRGGVRPFCEQYF,TGCAGCGTTGAAGATCGCGGCGGGGTGCGGCCGTTTTGCGAGCAGTACTTC
NA,TRBJ2-6,NA,TRBV6-5,CASSYVGFSGANVLTF,TGTGCCAGCAGTTACGTAGGGTTCTCTGGGGCCAACGTCCTGACTTTC
NA,TRBJ1-3,NA,TRBV20-1,CSASPTLGNTIYF,TGCAGTGCTAGCCCGACACTTGGAAACACCATATATTTT
NA,TRBJ2-2,few,TRBV24-1,CATSDFTNTGELFF,TGTGCCACCAGTGATTTTACGAACACCGGGGAGCTGTTTTTT
NA,TRBJ2-7,NA,TRBV5-1,CASSLAGYRYEQYF,TGCGCCAGCAGCTTGGCTGGCTACCGCTACGAGCAGTACTTC
NA,TRBJ2-2,many,TRBV7-2,CASSPQAGTGELFF,TGTGCCAGCAGTCCCCAGGCAGGCACCGGGGAGCTGTTTTTT
NA,TRBJ2-3,many,TRBV11-2,CASSSDPSARWGTDTQYF,TGTGCCAGCAGCTCTGACCCATCTGCACGGTGGGGCACAGATACGCAGTATTTT
NA,TRBJ2-5,NA,TRBV7-2,CASILTRGETQYF,TGTGCCAGCATCCTAACTAGGGGGGAGACCCAGTACTTC
NA,TRBJ2-1,few,TRBV7-2,CASSLGWRGSYNEQFF,TGTGCCAGCAGCTTAGGTTGGCGGGGCTCCTACAATGAGCAGTTCTTC
NA,TRBJ1-1,few,TRBV7-2,CASSLEGTVPSTEAFF,TGTGCCAGCAGCTTGGAGGGGACGGTCCCGAGCACTGAAGCTTTCTTT
NA,TRBJ1-5,few,TRBV24-1,CATSDGAYSNQPQHF,TGTGCCACCAGTGATGGAGCTTATAGCAATCAGCCCCAGCATTTT
NA,TRBJ1-5,NA,TRBV15,CATSEMGDSNQPQHF,TGTGCCACCAGCGAAATGGGGGATAGCAATCAGCCCCAGCATTTT
NA,TRBJ2-3,many,TRBV4-1,CASSPDREQFGTDTQYF,TGCGCCAGCAGCCCAGATCGTGAACAGTTTGGCACAGATACGCAGTATTTT
TRBD1,TRBJ2-7,few,TRBV29-1,CSVVRDRSSYEQYF,TGCAGCGTTGTTAGGGACAGGAGCTCCTACGAGCAGTACTTC
NA,TRBJ2-7,few,TRBV7-2,CASSWAGSSYEQYF,TGTGCCAGCAGCTGGGCAGGGAGCTCCTACGAGCAGTACTTC
NA,TRBJ2-7,NA,TRBV10-3,CAISESGRAFYEQYF,TGTGCCATCAGTGAGTCGGGACGGGCCTTCTACGAGCAGTACTTC
NA,TRBJ2-1,few,TRBV20-1,CSARDSRNPYNEQFF,TGCAGTGCTAGAGATAGCAGGAATCCCTACAATGAGCAGTTCTTC
NA,TRBJ2-2,NA,TRBV5-1,CASSRGRGNTGELFF,TGCGCCAGCAGCCGGGGCAGGGGGAACACCGGGGAGCTGTTTTTT
NA,TRBJ2-3,few,TRBV9,CASSVGGHFTDTQYF,TGTGCCAGCAGCGTAGGGGGACACTTCACAGATACGCAGTATTTT
TRBD1,TRBJ2-1,NA,TRBV5-1,CASSSRQGGNEQFF,TGCGCCAGCAGCTCCCGACAGGGGGGCAATGAGCAGTTCTTC
NA,TRBJ2-7,few,TRBV6-5,CASSYWGSSYEQYF,TGTGCCAGCAGTTACTGGGGGAGCTCCTACGAGCAGTACTTC
TRBD2,TRBJ2-7,many,TRBV4-1,CASSPVAGGSHYEQYF,TGCGCCAGCAGCCCCGTAGCGGGGGGATCCCACTACGAGCAGTACTTC
TRBD1,TRBJ2-1,many,TRBV6-5,CASSYSGTGFGNEQFF,TGTGCCAGCAGTTACTCCGGGACAGGGTTTGGGAATGAGCAGTTCTTC
NA,TRBJ2-1,NA,TRBV6-5,CASSYQALYNEQFF,TGTGCCAGCAGTTACCAGGCCCTATACAATGAGCAGTTCTTC
NA,TRBJ2-1,NA,TRBV29-1,CSVVGQGAPGGQFF,TGCAGCGTTGTTGGGCAGGGGGCGCCGGGAGGGCAGTTCTTC
TRBD1,TRBJ2-3,many,TRBV10-3,CAIRRDRGRTDTQYF,TGTGCCATCAGACGGGACAGGGGGCGCACAGATACGCAGTATTTT
NA,TRBJ1-3,NA,TRBV7-9,CASSDTASSGNTIYF,TGTGCCAGCAGCGACACAGCGAGCTCTGGAAACACCATATATTTT
NA,TRBJ2-5,NA,TRBV7-2,CASSLAQKTQYF,TGTGCCAGCAGCTTAGCACAGAAGACCCAGTACTTC
NA,TRBJ2-3,NA,TRBV10-3,CAISELTSASTDTQYF,TGTGCCATCAGTGAGTTGACGAGTGCTAGCACAGATACGCAGTATTTT
TRBD1,TRBJ2-1,few,TRBV7-9,CASSWGQGADNEQFF,TGTGCCAGCAGTTGGGGACAGGGGGCGGACAATGAGCAGTTCTTC
TRBD1,TRBJ2-7,NA,TRBV6-2/TRBV6-3,CASSLTGGHSYEQYF,TGTGCCAGCAGCCTGACAGGGGGCCACTCCTACGAGCAGTACTTC
NA,TRBJ1-5,many,TRBV29-1,CSVSQGNSNQPQHF,TGCAGCGTCTCACAGGGAAATAGCAATCAGCCCCAGCATTTT
NA,TRBJ1-5,few,TRBV6-1,CASSVRQTRSQPQHF,TGTGCCAGCAGTGTGAGACAGACGAGGAGTCAGCCCCAGCATTTT
TRBD1,TRBJ2-2,NA,TRBV2,CASSRDREGELFF,TGTGCCAGCAGTAGGGACAGGGAAGGGGAGCTGTTTTTT
TRBD1,TRBJ2-3,many,TRBV29-1,CSVPRQGAGTQYF,TGCAGCGTTCCTAGACAGGGTGCAGGAACGCAGTATTTT
TRBD1,TRBJ2-7,many,TRBV6-6,CASSSGQGEQYF,TGTGCCAGCAGTTCCGGACAGGGTGAGCAGTACTTC
TRBD1,TRBJ2-7,few,TRBV5-1,CASSYGQGAGYEQYF,TGCGCCAGCAGCTATGGACAGGGGGCCGGCTACGAGCAGTACTTC
NA,TRBJ2-7,NA,TRBV20-1,CSARVSLTIDEQYF,TGCAGTGCTAGAGTCAGTCTTACTATCGACGAGCAGTACTTC
TRBD2,TRBJ2-7,few,TRBV7-2,CASSLLSSGAYEQYF,TGTGCCAGCAGCTTACTGTCTAGCGGGGCCTACGAGCAGTACTTC
TRBD1,TRBJ1-3,NA,TRBV12-3/TRBV12-4,CASRGDSKSSGNTIYF,TGTGCCAGCAGGGGGGACAGTAAGAGCTCTGGAAACACCATATATTTT
NA,TRBJ2-2,NA,TRBV5-6,CASRERGFTGELFF,TGTGCCAGCAGGGAAAGGGGTTTCACCGGGGAGCTGTTTTTT
NA,TRBJ2-7,NA,TRBV25-1,CASSEYSSTGEQYF,TGTGCCAGCAGTGAATATTCGTCTACGGGGGAGCAGTACTTC
TRBD2,TRBJ2-3,few,TRBV6-5,CASSSGLAGLIHRTDTQYF,TGTGCCAGCAGTTCTGGACTAGCGGGACTAATTCATCGCACAGATACGCAGTATTTT
NA,TRBJ2-4,NA,TRBV10-3,CAISESGSILAKNIQYF,TGTGCCATCAGTGAGTCGGGGTCAATTTTAGCCAAAAACATTCAGTACTTC
NA,TRBJ2-1,many,TRBV5-6,CASSYITGLEQFF,TGTGCCAGCAGCTATATCACAGGGTTAGAGCAGTTCTTC